What follows are 25 T cell receptor beta chains derived from one specimen sequenced in a study of Tregs in tolerant kidney transplant recipients. The data were produced by immunoSEQ multiplex PCR, yet TCRdb's version contains in-frame clones alone and is incomplete. The table shows 81,000 or so clones, with roughly 90% occurring only once. The nonmyeloablative bone marrow transplants came from related graft donors, with transient mixed chimerism. The sample in question was CD4+ T cells from blood (PBMCs), obtained 24 months after the transplant. These receptors all come from a human patient who received a combined kidney and bone marrow transplant. Some T cells could come from the graft donor.

V usage is TRBV7-2 and J usage is TRBJ2-1, with 9 positions matching TRBD2. V trimming: 2 bases; J trimming: 4 bases; junction bases outside the gene matches: 6. In germline, CDR1 is SGHTA, CDR2 FQGNSA. The CDR3 loop spans 16 amino acids. The CDR3 region has the DNA TGTGCCAGCAGCTTAAATCTCCTAGCGGGGTACAATGAGCAGTTCTTC. This gives the protein CASSLNLLAGYNEQFF.

V gene TRBV11-1 combines with J gene TRBJ2-2, with a weak D call TRBD1 (6 bases). CDR1 is SGHAT and CDR2 is FQDESV in the germline V gene (reference sequence). This CDR3 region has 16 residues. V was cut by 4 bases and J by 4 bases, with 16 bases left in between. CDR3: CASSSVRDIRTGELFF. The CDR3 DNA follows: TGTGCCAGCAGCTCCGTCCGGGACATACGCACCGGGGAGCTGTTTTTT.

The chain carries TRBV4-2 and TRBJ2-2; TRBD2 aligns across 12 bases. The ends lost 4 bases at V and 8 bases at J; junction bases unmatched: 2. CDR1 LGHNA and CDR2 YNFKEQ come from the germline V gene. The CDR3 is 14 residues long. CDR3 nucleotide sequence: TGTGCCAGCAGCCGGACTAGCGGGACGGGGGAGCTGTTTTTT. This translates into CASSRTSGTGELFF.

The rearrangement joins TRBV4-2 to TRBJ2-7; the match to TRBD1 covers 9 bases. Looked up from germline, CDR1 is LGHNA and CDR2 is YNFKEQ. V lost 0 bases, J lost 3 bases, and 6 bases stayed unmatched. This CDR3 has 16 amino acids. The CDR3 coding sequence is TGTGCCAGCAGCCAAGATCCGACAGGGGGGTACTACGAGCAGTACTTC. Its translation: CASSQDPTGGYYEQYF.

The chain uses TRBV10-3 and TRBJ2-5; perhaps TRBD1 as D (7 bases). TRBJ2-7 matches the DNA end more closely, so the J call is doubtful. This CDR3 is built from 16 residues. CDR1 is ENHRY, CDR2 SYGVKD, per germline. CDR3 in amino acids: CAISGKGRDSSYEQYF. DNA for the CDR3: TGTGCCATCAGTGGTAAAGGGCGGGACAGCTCCTACGAGCAGTACTTC.

The V gene is TRBV7-2, the J gene TRBJ2-5, with 7 bases that match TRBD1. V shed 4 bases and J 2 bases; nucleotides not matched to a gene: 4. From germline, CDR1 is SGHTA and CDR2 FQGNSA. CDR3 size: 14 residues. In DNA, the CDR3 is TGTGCCAGCAGCTCTAGGACAGGACAAGAGACCCAGTACTTC. The encoded protein is CASSSRTGQETQYF.

The chain is built from TRBV7-2 and TRBJ1-2, with D unresolved. The CDR3 consists of 15 residues. V lost 3 bases and J lost 2, with 13 bases in between. Germline CDR1 SGHTA, CDR2 FQGNSA. This CDR3 is CASSLVLSGNYGYTF. The CDR3 region has the DNA TGTGCCAGCAGCTTGGTTCTGTCGGGGAACTATGGCTACACCTTC.

The rearrangement links TRBV9 to TRBJ2-3, with D possibly matching TRBD2 (6 bases). The V end was cut by 4 bases, the J end by 5 bases, with 20 bases between. The CDR3 contains 16 residues. Germline values: CDR1 SGDLS, CDR2 YYNGEE. CDR3 residues: CASSPRGSSVEDTQYF. The CDR3 DNA reads TGTGCCAGCAGCCCCCGGGGGTCATCGGTGGAAGATACGCAGTATTTT.

V gene TRBV7-3 combines with J gene TRBJ2-7; TRBD2 aligns across 8 bases. J was trimmed by 0 bases and V by 5 bases; bases with no gene match: 9. CDR1 is SGHTA and CDR2 is FQGTGA in the germline V gene. This CDR3 spans 16 amino acids. CDR3 bases: TGTGCCAGCAGCCTGAGCGGGGGCTATAGCTCCTACGAGCAGTACTTC. Residues: CASSLSGGYSSYEQYF.

Points on this clone: One junction end disagrees with the germline gene, perhaps due to a read error. The identical CDR3 is also encoded by other nucleotide sequences in the sample. The V call is TRBV7-9, the J call TRBJ1-6, with TRBD1 matching 8 bases. This CDR3 is built from 17 residues. Looked up from germline, CDR1 is SEHNR and CDR2 is FQNEAQ (reference sequence). The CDR3 spells CASTPREAGTGHSPLHF. CDR3 bases: TGTGCCAGCACCCCCCGCGAAGCAGGGACAGGACATTCCCCCCTCCACTTT. Full variable domain (missing parts from reference TRBV7-9 and TRBJ1-6): DTGVSQNPRHKITKRGQNVTFRCDPISEHNRLYWYRQTLGQGPEFLTYFQNEAQLEKSRLLSDRFSAERPKGSFSTLEIQRTEQGDSAMYLCASTPREAGTGHSPLHFGNGTRLTVT.

This sequence joins TRBV11-2 and TRBJ2-3; D may be TRBD2 (5 bases). The V and J ends lost 7 bases and 8 bases respectively, with 16 bases between them. The CDR3 sequence is 13 residues long. The germline V gene has CDR1 SGHAT and CDR2 FQNNGV. As DNA, the CDR3 is TGTGCCAGCAATGAACCTCCGGCGGGTACGCAGTATTTT. Translating gives CASNEPPAGTQYF.

The chain has TRBV19 and TRBJ1-1; unclear D gene. Germline assignment: CDR1 LNHDA and CDR2 SQIVND (reference sequence). Trimming left V 2 bases short and J 4 bases short, with 14 bases between. The CDR3 extends over 15 amino acids. CDR3 sequence reads: CASSISQVGGTEAFF. The CDR3 DNA reads TGTGCCAGTAGTATATCGCAGGTGGGAGGCACTGAAGCTTTCTTT.

The chain has TRBV10-2 and TRBJ2-1; 11 bases are shared with TRBD2. The germline gives CDR1 WSHSY, CDR2 SAAADI. This CDR3 contains 17 residues. Unmatched junction bases numbered 7, after V lost 6 bases and J lost 0 bases. The CDR3 DNA reads TGCGCCAGCAGGGAAATAGCGGGGGGGAGCTCCTACAATGAGCAGTTCTTC. Amino acids: CASREIAGGSSYNEQFF.

V and J are TRBV2 and TRBJ2-1, with unresolved D. The V gene lost 6 bases and the J gene lost 7 bases, with 10 bases spanning the gap. This CDR3 contains 12 residues. CDR1 is SNHLY, CDR2 FYNNEI, per germline. CDR3 nucleotides: TGTGCCAGCAGGGAGAGGCTAAATGAGCAGTTCTTC. Translating gives CASRERLNEQFF.

This rearrangement joins TRBV5-5 to TRBJ2-2; TRBD1 matches 11 bases. Germline V lookup: CDR1 SGHKS, CDR2 YYEKEE (reference sequence). CDR3 length equals 16 residues. V gave up 4 bases and J gave up 4 bases; unmatched junction bases: 6. The CDR3 spells CASSRRTGGPTGELFF. CDR3 coding DNA: TGTGCCAGCAGCCGGAGGACAGGGGGCCCCACCGGGGAGCTGTTTTTT.

CDR3 sequence: CASSQTLPSGTGALYEQYF. For the CDR3, the DNA is TGTGCCAGCAGCCAAACCCTTCCGTCCGGGACAGGGGCCTTGTACGAGCAGTACTTC. This chain links TRBV7-2 with TRBJ2-7, with TRBD1 matching 10 bases. The CDR3 is 19 amino acids. J was trimmed by 4 bases and V by 5 bases; bases with no gene match: 20. The germline V gene encodes CDR1 SGHTA and CDR2 FQGNSA.

The chain combines TRBV5-1 with TRBJ2-6; 9 nucleotides match TRBD2. This CDR3 comprises 17 residues. J lost 4 bases, V lost 5 bases, and 10 bases had no gene match. Germline CDR1 is SGHRS and CDR2 is YFSETQ. The CDR3 spells CASSWAAGGWGANVLTF. The CDR3 region has the DNA TGCGCCAGCAGTTGGGCAGCGGGAGGTTGGGGGGCCAACGTCCTGACTTTC.

CDR3 sequence reads: CASSLAPVGQNGYTF. In nucleotides, the CDR3 is TGTGCCAGCAGCTTAGCGCCGGTAGGACAAAATGGCTACACCTTC. V is TRBV7-9 and J is TRBJ1-2, with D tentatively TRBD1 (5 bases). CDR1 and CDR2 (germline): SEHNR, FQNEAQ (reference sequence). Trimming removed 0 bases from V and 6 bases from J, with 14 bases in between. CDR3 size: 15 residues. The full variable domain, its missing parts supplied by reference TRBV7-9 and TRBJ1-2, is DTGVSQNPRHKITKRGQNVTFRCDPISEHNRLYWYRQTLGQGPEFLTYFQNEAQLEKSRLLSDRFSAERPKGSFSTLEIQRTEQGDSAMYLCASSLAPVGQNGYTFGSGTRLTVV.

The chain employs TRBV18 and TRBJ1-4; 8 bases are shared with TRBD1. Germline-derived CDR1 and CDR2 are KGHSH and LQKENI. Germline trimming cut 1 base from V and 8 bases from J; bases unmatched to any gene: 6. The CDR3 runs 15 residues. In DNA, the CDR3 is TGTGCCAGCTCACCACGAGGACAGGGTAGCGAAAAACTGTTTTTT. Encoded protein: CASSPRGQGSEKLFF.

The rearrangement uses TRBV4-3 and TRBJ1-2; D unclear. V shed 0 bases and J shed 3 bases, with 14 bases lying between them. The CDR3 consists of 16 residues. The germline CDR1 and CDR2 sequences are LGHNA and YSLEER. CDR3 DNA sequence: TGCGCCAGCAGCCAAGATGGGCACAACATTTACTATGGCTACACCTTC. Translation gives CASSQDGHNIYYGYTF.

This clone was observed once. The chain has TRBV5-1 and TRBJ1-2; TRBD1 matches 10 bases. The CDR3 has 18 residues. Germline CDR1 is SGHRS and CDR2 is YFSETQ. Losses at the gene ends were 8 bases for V and 8 bases for J; bases not matched to a gene: 24. CDR3 residues: CARRNHSGQGVRGGGYTF. The CDR3 coding sequence is TGCGCCAGAAGAAACCACTCCGGACAGGGGGTTCGGGGTGGGGGCTACACCTTC.

The rearrangement links TRBV27 to TRBJ1-5; D possibly corresponds to TRBD1 (6 bases). The germline gives CDR1 MNHEY, CDR2 SMNVEV (reference sequence). CDR3 size: 18 residues. Trimming removed 5 bases from V and 8 bases from J, with 28 bases in between. This CDR3 is CASSRSAGAVGYIEPQHF. CDR3 nucleotide sequence: TGTGCCAGCAGTCGTTCGGCGGGGGCGGTCGGCTATATAGAGCCCCAGCATTTT.

J is TRBJ2-1 and V is TRBV6-6, with 8 bases fitting TRBD2. The germline CDR1 and CDR2 sequences are MNHNY and SVGAGI (reference sequence). The junction had 4 bases not matched to a gene; V was cut back by 4 bases and J by 8 bases. The CDR3 totals 13 residues. CDR3 bases: TGTGCCAGCAGTTTTCTAGCGGGCTATGAGCAGTTCTTC. Translating gives CASSFLAGYEQFF.

The V call is TRBV2, the J call TRBJ2-5; 8 bases align to TRBD2. The DNA end is more similar to TRBJ2-7, so the J call may be wrong. In germline, CDR1 is SNHLY, CDR2 FYNNEI. The CDR3 is 13 residues long. The CDR3 coding sequence is TGTGCCAGCGGGGGACTAGAGACCTACGAGCAGTACTTC. It codes for CASGGLETYEQYF.

The chain recombines TRBV5-1 with TRBJ2-2; tentatively, D is TRBD1 (5 bases). Germline lookup yields CDR1 SGHRS and CDR2 YFSETQ. V was shortened by 0 bases and J by 7 bases, with 16 bases between the two germline ends. This CDR3 spans 16 amino acids. CDR3 DNA sequence: TGCGCCAGCAGCTTGGCCACAGGCGGCCTGGTCGGGGAGCTGTTTTTT. This translates into CASSLATGGLVGELFF.